This is a list of T cell receptor beta chains from one sample in a study of Ad26.COV2.S vaccination and SARS-CoV-2 variants. This table comes from immunoSEQ multiplex PCR, and its TCRdb copy is limited to in-frame clones, with some not included. The sample contains 350,000 to 500,000 clones, roughly 91% of which appear only once. Sequences were derived from peripheral blood, sampled in a trial of Ad26.COV2.S vaccine versus placebo. The receptors shown here come from a person between 18 and 65 years old who received the Ad26.COV2.S COVID-19 vaccine or a placebo. Each CDR3 is given with its conserved first and last residue. Fields, in order: D gene, J gene, clone size, V gene, CDR3 protein, CDR3 DNA. The D gene is left open where the match is weak. A clone size is listed for some rows: how often the clone was seen (once, few, many), or a class if it is expanded.

d_gene: TRBD2
j_gene: TRBJ2-3
abundance: once
v_gene: TRBV5-1
CDR3aa: CASSLSVAGGRTDTQYF
CDR3nt: TGCGCCAGCAGCTTGTCGGTAGCGGGAGGACGCACAGATACGCAGTATTTT

d_gene: -
j_gene: TRBJ2-7
abundance: -
v_gene: TRBV9
CDR3aa: CASSVSGGTGWIDEQYF
CDR3nt: TGTGCCAGCAGCGTGTCGGGGGGGACAGGGTGGATCGACGAGCAGTACTTC

d_gene: -
j_gene: TRBJ2-7
abundance: once
v_gene: TRBV18
CDR3aa: CASSPPGASYEQYF
CDR3nt: TGTGCCAGCTCACCGCCCGGGGCCTCCTACGAGCAGTACTTC

d_gene: -
j_gene: TRBJ1-1
abundance: once
v_gene: TRBV5-5
CDR3aa: CASSLLGPDTEAFF
CDR3nt: TGTGCCAGCAGCTTGCTGGGTCCAGACACTGAAGCTTTCTTT

d_gene: TRBD1
j_gene: TRBJ2-2
abundance: -
v_gene: TRBV13
CDR3aa: CASSFRDRGTGNTGELFF
CDR3nt: TGTGCCAGCAGCTTCCGGGACAGGGGTACCGGAAACACCGGGGAGCTGTTTTTT

d_gene: -
j_gene: TRBJ2-2
abundance: -
v_gene: TRBV27
CDR3aa: CATTGTTNTGELFF
CDR3nt: TGTGCCACCACCGGGACCACGAACACCGGGGAGCTGTTTTTT

d_gene: TRBD1
j_gene: TRBJ1-2
abundance: -
v_gene: TRBV28
CDR3aa: CASSSPGPAGTGVYGYTF
CDR3nt: TGTGCCAGCAGTTCGCCAGGCCCCGCCGGGACAGGCGTCTATGGCTACACCTTC

d_gene: TRBD2
j_gene: TRBJ2-7
abundance: -
v_gene: TRBV5-6
CDR3aa: CASSLGLAGNYEQYF
CDR3nt: TGTGCCAGCAGCTTGGGCCTAGCGGGAAACTACGAGCAGTACTTC

d_gene: TRBD2
j_gene: TRBJ2-1
abundance: -
v_gene: TRBV6-5
CDR3aa: CASRTSGRWEQFF
CDR3nt: TGTGCCAGCAGAACTAGCGGGAGATGGGAGCAGTTCTTC

d_gene: -
j_gene: TRBJ1-6
abundance: once
v_gene: TRBV25-1
CDR3aa: CASRTPDYNSPLHF
CDR3nt: TGTGCCAGCAGGACGCCAGACTATAATTCACCCCTCCACTTT

d_gene: -
j_gene: TRBJ1-4
abundance: -
v_gene: TRBV9
CDR3aa: CASSVTPGGEKLFF
CDR3nt: TGTGCCAGCAGCGTCACGCCTGGAGGGGAAAAACTGTTTTTT

d_gene: -
j_gene: TRBJ2-1
abundance: -
v_gene: TRBV7-2
CDR3aa: CASSFESSYNEQFF
CDR3nt: TGTGCCAGCAGCTTCGAAAGCTCCTACAATGAGCAGTTCTTC

d_gene: -
j_gene: TRBJ2-7
abundance: -
v_gene: TRBV7-2
CDR3aa: CASSSTPSSYEQYF
CDR3nt: TGTGCCAGCAGCTCAACTCCTAGCTCCTACGAGCAGTACTTC

d_gene: -
j_gene: TRBJ2-7
abundance: once
v_gene: TRBV3-1/TRBV3-2
CDR3aa: CASSPALYTSRYEQYF
CDR3nt: TGTGCCAGCAGCCCGGCCTTGTACACTAGCCGTTACGAGCAGTACTTC

d_gene: -
j_gene: TRBJ2-1
abundance: -
v_gene: TRBV15
CDR3aa: CATSKTPNVAIFEQFF
CDR3nt: TGTGCCACCAGCAAGACCCCAAACGTGGCAATCTTCGAGCAGTTCTTC

d_gene: TRBD1
j_gene: TRBJ2-2
abundance: -
v_gene: TRBV9
CDR3aa: CASSVTPGQGLSGELFF
CDR3nt: TGTGCCAGCAGCGTCACACCGGGACAGGGGTTAAGCGGGGAGCTGTTTTTT

d_gene: -
j_gene: TRBJ2-5
abundance: -
v_gene: TRBV5-1
CDR3aa: CASSLAAKTAQETQYF
CDR3nt: TGCGCCAGCAGCTTGGCCGCCAAGACAGCCCAAGAGACCCAGTACTTC

d_gene: TRBD1
j_gene: TRBJ1-6
abundance: few
v_gene: TRBV6-2/TRBV6-3
CDR3aa: CASSHGTGSSSPLHF
CDR3nt: TGTGCCAGCAGCCACGGGACAGGGAGTAGTTCACCCCTCCACTTT

d_gene: -
j_gene: TRBJ2-3
abundance: once
v_gene: TRBV7-9
CDR3aa: CASSPKYTQYF
CDR3nt: TGTGCCAGCAGCCCCAAATATACGCAGTATTTT

d_gene: TRBD2
j_gene: TRBJ2-3
abundance: -
v_gene: TRBV30
CDR3aa: CAWTQPGTSGDLRSTDTQYF
CDR3nt: TGTGCCTGGACCCAACCTGGGACTAGCGGGGACCTCCGGTCCACAGATACGCAGTATTTT

d_gene: TRBD2
j_gene: TRBJ2-1
abundance: -
v_gene: TRBV7-9
CDR3aa: CASSLGRGRDLNEQFF
CDR3nt: TGTGCCAGCAGCTTAGGGCGCGGGAGGGATTTAAATGAGCAGTTCTTC

d_gene: -
j_gene: TRBJ1-2
abundance: -
v_gene: TRBV18
CDR3aa: CASSPNSGDYGYTF
CDR3nt: TGTGCCAGCTCACCCAATTCGGGGGACTATGGCTACACCTTC

d_gene: TRBD1
j_gene: TRBJ2-1
abundance: -
v_gene: TRBV28
CDR3aa: CASSLVDREGINEQFF
CDR3nt: TGTGCCAGCAGCTTGGTCGACAGGGAAGGGATCAATGAGCAGTTCTTC

d_gene: TRBD1
j_gene: TRBJ1-1
abundance: few
v_gene: TRBV19
CDR3aa: CASTPDRGRNTEAFF
CDR3nt: TGTGCCAGTACTCCAGACAGGGGGCGAAACACTGAAGCTTTCTTT

d_gene: -
j_gene: TRBJ2-5
abundance: once
v_gene: TRBV29-1
CDR3aa: CSVEEGRQFETQYF
CDR3nt: TGCAGCGTTGAAGAGGGTCGGCAGTTCGAGACCCAGTACTTC

d_gene: -
j_gene: TRBJ1-1
abundance: -
v_gene: TRBV4-2
CDR3aa: CASSQGWNTEAFF
CDR3nt: TGTGCCAGCAGCCAGGGATGGAACACTGAAGCTTTCTTT

d_gene: TRBD1
j_gene: TRBJ1-1
abundance: once
v_gene: TRBV7-8
CDR3aa: CASSSDPGGDTEAFF
CDR3nt: TGTGCCAGCAGCTCCGACCCAGGGGGGGACACTGAAGCTTTCTTT

d_gene: -
j_gene: TRBJ2-1
abundance: -
v_gene: TRBV28
CDR3aa: CASSLPPMKQFF
CDR3nt: TGTGCCAGCAGTTTGCCCCCTATGAAGCAGTTCTTC

d_gene: TRBD1
j_gene: TRBJ2-5
abundance: -
v_gene: TRBV7-2
CDR3aa: CASSLTGEDQETQYF
CDR3nt: TGTGCCAGCAGCTTGACAGGGGAAGATCAAGAGACCCAGTACTTC

d_gene: -
j_gene: TRBJ2-7
abundance: -
v_gene: TRBV6-2/TRBV6-3
CDR3aa: CASSYQGIRQYF
CDR3nt: TGTGCCAGCAGTTATCAGGGAATTCGGCAGTACTTC

d_gene: -
j_gene: TRBJ2-1
abundance: -
v_gene: TRBV6-2/TRBV6-3
CDR3aa: CASSLLSADNEQFF
CDR3nt: TGTGCCAGCAGCCTATTGTCGGCTGACAATGAGCAGTTCTTC

d_gene: -
j_gene: TRBJ2-7
abundance: -
v_gene: TRBV28
CDR3aa: CASSFSGYEQYF
CDR3nt: TGTGCCAGCAGTTTCTCGGGGTACGAGCAGTACTTC

d_gene: -
j_gene: TRBJ2-5
abundance: -
v_gene: TRBV7-3
CDR3aa: CASSLRYQETQYF
CDR3nt: TGTGCCAGCAGCTTACGGTACCAAGAGACCCAGTACTTC

d_gene: -
j_gene: TRBJ2-1
abundance: -
v_gene: TRBV10-1
CDR3aa: CASSQDRDLIMTQFF
CDR3nt: TGCGCCAGCAGCCAAGACCGGGACCTAATAATGACGCAGTTCTTC

d_gene: -
j_gene: TRBJ1-2
abundance: -
v_gene: TRBV28
CDR3aa: CASSFLGAGYGYTF
CDR3nt: TGTGCCAGCAGTTTTCTGGGGGCTGGCTATGGCTACACCTTC